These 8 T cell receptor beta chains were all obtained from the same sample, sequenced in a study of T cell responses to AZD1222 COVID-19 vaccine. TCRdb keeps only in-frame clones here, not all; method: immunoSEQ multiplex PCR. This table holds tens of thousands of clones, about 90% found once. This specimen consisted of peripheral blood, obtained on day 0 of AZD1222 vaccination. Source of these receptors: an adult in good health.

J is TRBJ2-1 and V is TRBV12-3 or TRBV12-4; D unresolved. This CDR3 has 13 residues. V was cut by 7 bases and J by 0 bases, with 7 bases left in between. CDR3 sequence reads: CASTTGSYNEQFF. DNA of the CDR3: TGTGCCAGCACCACGGGCTCCTACAATGAGCAGTTCTTC.

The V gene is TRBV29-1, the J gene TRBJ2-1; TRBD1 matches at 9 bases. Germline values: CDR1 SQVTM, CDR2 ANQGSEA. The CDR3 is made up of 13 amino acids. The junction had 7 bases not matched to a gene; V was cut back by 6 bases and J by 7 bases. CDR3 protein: CSVVGTGINEQFF. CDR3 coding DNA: TGCAGCGTCGTAGGGACAGGGATTAATGAGCAGTTCTTC.

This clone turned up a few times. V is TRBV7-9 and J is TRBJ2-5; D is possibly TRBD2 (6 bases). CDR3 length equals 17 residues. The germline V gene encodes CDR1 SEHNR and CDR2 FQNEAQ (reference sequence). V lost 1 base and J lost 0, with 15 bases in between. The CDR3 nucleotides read TGTGCCAGCAGCTTAGAATTTAGCGGCCATCACCAAGAGACCCAGTACTTC. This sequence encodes CASSLEFSGHHQETQYF.

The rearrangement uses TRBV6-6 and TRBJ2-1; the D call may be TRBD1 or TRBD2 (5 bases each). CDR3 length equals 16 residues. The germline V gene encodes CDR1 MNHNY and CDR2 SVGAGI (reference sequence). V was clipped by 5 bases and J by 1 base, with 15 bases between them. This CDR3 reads CASSKPQGRSYNEQFF. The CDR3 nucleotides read TGTGCCAGCAGTAAGCCTCAGGGACGTTCCTACAATGAGCAGTTCTTC.

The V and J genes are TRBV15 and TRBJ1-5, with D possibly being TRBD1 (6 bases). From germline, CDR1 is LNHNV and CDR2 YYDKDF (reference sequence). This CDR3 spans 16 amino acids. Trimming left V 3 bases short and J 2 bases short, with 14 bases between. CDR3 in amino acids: CATSSGPRGGNQPQHF. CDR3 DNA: TGTGCCACCAGCAGCGGACCCAGGGGCGGCAATCAGCCCCAGCATTTT. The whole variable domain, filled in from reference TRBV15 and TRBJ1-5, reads DAMVIQNPRYQVTQFGKPVTLSCSQTLNHNVMYWYQQKSSQAPKLLFHYYDKDFNNEADTPDNFQSRRPNTSFCFLDIRSPGLGDTAMYLCATSSGPRGGNQPQHFGDGTRLSIL.

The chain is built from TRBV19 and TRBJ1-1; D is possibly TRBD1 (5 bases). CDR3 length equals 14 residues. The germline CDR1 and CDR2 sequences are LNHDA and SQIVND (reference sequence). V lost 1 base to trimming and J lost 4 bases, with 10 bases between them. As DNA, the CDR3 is TGTGCCAGTAGTATAGTAATTGGGGGCACTGAAGCTTTCTTT. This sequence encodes CASSIVIGGTEAFF.

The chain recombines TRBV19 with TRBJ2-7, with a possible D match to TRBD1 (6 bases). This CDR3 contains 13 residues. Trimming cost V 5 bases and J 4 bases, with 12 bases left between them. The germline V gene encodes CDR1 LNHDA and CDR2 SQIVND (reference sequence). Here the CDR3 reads CASSSHTGYEQYF. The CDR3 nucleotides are TGTGCCAGTAGTTCTCATACAGGGTACGAGCAGTACTTC.

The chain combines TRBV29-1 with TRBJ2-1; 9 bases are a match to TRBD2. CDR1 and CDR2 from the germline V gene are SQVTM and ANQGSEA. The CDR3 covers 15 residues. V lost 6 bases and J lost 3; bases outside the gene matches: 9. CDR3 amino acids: CSVPRTSVDYNEQFF. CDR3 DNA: TGCAGCGTCCCACGGACTAGCGTCGACTACAATGAGCAGTTCTTC.